A selection of T cell receptor beta chains follows, all from one sample in a study of cytomegalovirus exposure and HLA in healthy donors. Here immunoSEQ multiplex PCR was the method, and the copy in TCRdb shows in-frame clones only, minus some. The sample comprises about 200,000 clones, about 81% of which are singletons, and over 0.95% rests with the top ten. The sample consisted of PBMCs. The receptors originated from a woman aged 25 to 45 in good health and CMV-seronegative. Both conserved end residues are part of each CDR3. A D gene is named only where the DNA matches it firmly. Only some rows state a clone size, as once, few, many or a class for expanded clones.

J gene	D gene	V gene	clone size	CDR3 DNA	CDR3 protein
TRBJ2-2	NA	TRBV11-2	NA	TGTGCCAGCAGCCCCCCGGAGGGCGGCGGCACCGGGGAGCTGTTTTTT	CASSPPEGGGTGELFF
TRBJ2-1	NA	TRBV7-6	NA	TGTGCCAGCAGCTTACCGGCTAGCGCCTACAATGAGCAGTTCTTC	CASSLPASAYNEQFF
TRBJ2-1	TRBD2	TRBV6-5	NA	TGTGCCAGCAGGGAGACTAGCATCTATGAGCAGTTCTTC	CASRETSIYEQFF
TRBJ1-5	NA	TRBV7-2	NA	TGTGCCAGCAGCCAAGACAGGTCTCAGCCCCAGCATTTT	CASSQDRSQPQHF
TRBJ2-5	NA	TRBV12-5	NA	TGTGCTAGTGCCCACATCGACACGCGTCAGTACTTC	CASAHIDTRQYF
TRBJ2-3	TRBD2	TRBV2	NA	TGTGCCAGCATACGGACTAGCGGGCTCACAGATACGCAGTATTTT	CASIRTSGLTDTQYF
TRBJ1-5	NA	TRBV6-1	NA	TGTGCCAGCACCATCCCGGGGGGGGTAGGGCAGCCCCAGCATTTT	CASTIPGGVGQPQHF
TRBJ2-5	TRBD2	TRBV7-6	once	TGTGCCAGCAGCTTAGCGCAGACTAGCCGAGAGACCCAGTACTTC	CASSLAQTSRETQYF
TRBJ2-1	TRBD2	TRBV10-1	NA	TGCGCCCCACTGACTAGCGTAGAGTTCGATGAGCAGTTCTTC	CAPLTSVEFDEQFF
TRBJ2-1	TRBD2	TRBV4-1	NA	TGCGCCAGCAGCCAATTCGGGACTAGCGGAATATACAATGAGCAGTTCTTC	CASSQFGTSGIYNEQFF
TRBJ1-3	NA	TRBV19	NA	TGTGCCAGTAGTGACAGGAGCTCTGGAAACACCATATATTTT	CASSDRSSGNTIYF
TRBJ2-1	TRBD2	TRBV10-3	NA	TGTGCCACAGGGCGGCTAGCGGGAGGAAATGAGCAGTTCTTC	CATGRLAGGNEQFF
TRBJ2-5	TRBD1	TRBV4-1	NA	TGCGCCAGCAGCGTAGGTTGGTCAGGGGGCGTCCAAGAGACCCAGTACTTC	CASSVGWSGGVQETQYF
TRBJ2-7	TRBD2	TRBV10-1	NA	TGCGCCAGCAGTGATACTAGCGGGAGGGCTCAAGAGCAGTACTTC	CASSDTSGRAQEQYF
TRBJ1-5	NA	TRBV27	NA	TGTGCCAGCACCCGGACCGGGAGGGGGGGGAATCAGCCCCAGCATTTT	CASTRTGRGGNQPQHF
TRBJ2-7	NA	TRBV25-1	NA	TGTGCCAGCAGCGAACACGGGGTCTACGAGCAGTACTTC	CASSEHGVYEQYF
TRBJ1-4	TRBD1	TRBV4-1	few	TGCGCCAGCAGCCAGGGTAGACAGGGGAATGAAAAACTGTTTTTT	CASSQGRQGNEKLFF
TRBJ2-5	TRBD2	TRBV7-9	NA	TGTGCCAGCACCCCGGGGGGGGGAGAGACCCAGTACTTC	CASTPGGGETQYF
TRBJ2-2	TRBD2	TRBV4-1	once	TGCGCCAGCAGCCAAGGATCGGGGGGTACGGACACCGGGGAGCTGTTTTTT	CASSQGSGGTDTGELFF
TRBJ2-5	NA	TRBV29-1	NA	TGCAGCGCCCTTCCGGGAGCTCGAGAGACCCAGTACTTC	CSALPGARETQYF
TRBJ2-3	NA	TRBV18	NA	TGTGCCAGCTCACCCAGGGTTTGGGGCACAGATACGCAGTATTTT	CASSPRVWGTDTQYF
TRBJ2-1	TRBD2	TRBV9	NA	TGTGCCAGCACTTCGGGCGGGAGCTCCTACAATGAGCAGTTCTTC	CASTSGGSSYNEQFF
TRBJ2-3	TRBD2	TRBV5-6	NA	TGTGCCAGCAGCTTGGGGACTAGCGGGAGTGATACGCAGTATTTT	CASSLGTSGSDTQYF
TRBJ2-1	TRBD1	TRBV5-4	NA	TGTGCCAGCAGCCCAAGGACAGGCTCCAATGAGCAGTTCTTC	CASSPRTGSNEQFF
TRBJ2-1	TRBD2	TRBV25-1	NA	TGTGCCAGCAGTGAAGGGGTCGGGAGGGCCAACGATGAGCAGTTCTTC	CASSEGVGRANDEQFF
TRBJ2-2	NA	TRBV2	NA	TGTGCCAGCAGCCCGGACCGGGGTCGGACCGGGGAGCTGTTTTTT	CASSPDRGRTGELFF
TRBJ2-7	TRBD2	TRBV28	NA	TGTGCCAGCAGCCCCTTTGGACTAGCGGGAAGGTACGAGCAGTACTTC	CASSPFGLAGRYEQYF
TRBJ1-1	NA	TRBV7-3	NA	TGTGCCAGCAGCTTAACATGGGCTTCTGAAGCTTTCTTT	CASSLTWASEAFF
TRBJ2-5	NA	TRBV2	NA	TGTGCCAGCAGCGGACAGTCCCAAGAGACCCAGTACTTC	CASSGQSQETQYF
TRBJ2-7	TRBD2	TRBV4-2	NA	TGTGCCAGCAGCCACCCTAGGGGACTAGCGGGGCCGAGCGAGCAGTACTTC	CASSHPRGLAGPSEQYF
TRBJ2-7	TRBD1	TRBV6-5	few	TGTGCCAGCAATCCGGGACAGGGGGCTTACGAGCAGTACTTC	CASNPGQGAYEQYF
TRBJ2-5	TRBD1	TRBV19	once	TGTGCCAGTAGTATAGGGACCACAGGGGTAAAGACCCAGTACTTC	CASSIGTTGVKTQYF
TRBJ1-4	NA	TRBV6-5	NA	TGTGCCAGCCACACCCACGGGAAAGGCGGAAAACTGTTTTTT	CASHTHGKGGKLFF
TRBJ1-5	NA	TRBV29-1	NA	TGCAGCGTTGCGGTCGAGGGCGGGGGCAATCAGCCCCAGCATTTT	CSVAVEGGGNQPQHF
TRBJ2-2	TRBD1	TRBV7-7	few	TGTGCCAGCAGCTTCGGGACAGGGGAAATCGGGGAGCTGTTTTTT	CASSFGTGEIGELFF
TRBJ1-2	TRBD1	TRBV5-4	NA	TGTGCCAGCAGTCTTATAGACAGGGATAACTATGGCTACACCTTC	CASSLIDRDNYGYTF
TRBJ1-2	NA	TRBV5-4	few	TGTGCCAGCAGTGACGACTCCTATGGCTACACCTTC	CASSDDSYGYTF
TRBJ1-5	NA	TRBV19	once	TGTGCCAGTAGTACCCGCCGGGGGGAGCAGGCAAATCAGCCCCAGCATTTT	CASSTRRGEQANQPQHF
TRBJ2-7	NA	TRBV28	once	TGTGTCAGTGTACAGAACTCCTACGAGCAGTACTTC	CVSVQNSYEQYF
TRBJ1-2	TRBD1	TRBV19	NA	TGTGCCAGTAGCGCCCCGGACAGGGGTTTTCACTATGGCTACACCTTC	CASSAPDRGFHYGYTF
TRBJ1-6	TRBD1	TRBV5-4	NA	TGTGCCAGCAGCGCGGACAGGGGGGATTCACCCCTCCACTTT	CASSADRGDSPLHF
TRBJ2-3	TRBD2	TRBV19	few	TGTGCCAGTAGAACGGGGGGGAGGACAGATACGCAGTATTTT	CASRTGGRTDTQYF
TRBJ1-2	NA	TRBV6-5	NA	TGTGCCAGCAGCCCACACGGGGGGGCGAGCGGCTACACCTTC	CASSPHGGASGYTF
TRBJ2-7	TRBD2	TRBV9	NA	TGTGCCAGCAGCGGCGGGGGGGCCTCGAGCGAGCAGTACTTC	CASSGGGASSEQYF
TRBJ1-1	NA	TRBV6-5	few	TGTGCCAGCAGTTACGTGGCCAGGGTAGTTACTGAAGCTTTCTTT	CASSYVARVVTEAFF
TRBJ1-2	TRBD1	TRBV19	NA	TGTGCCACTCTTGGACAGGGGAGAAATGGCTACACCTTC	CATLGQGRNGYTF
TRBJ1-3	NA	TRBV6-6	once	TGTGCCAGCAGTTCCGCCGGGATTCGGAACACCATATATTTT	CASSSAGIRNTIYF
TRBJ2-1	TRBD1	TRBV30	NA	TGTGCCTGGAGGTCCGGGACAGGGGGATACAATGAGCAGTTCTTC	CAWRSGTGGYNEQFF
TRBJ2-5	NA	TRBV2	NA	TGTGCCAGCCCCTTATCCCAAGAGACCCAGTACTTC	CASPLSQETQYF
TRBJ2-1	TRBD2	TRBV28	NA	TGTGCCAGCAGTTCTGGAGTCCGCGGGGGGACTAACAATGAGCAGTTCTTC	CASSSGVRGGTNNEQFF
TRBJ2-3	TRBD2	TRBV5-1	NA	TGCGCCAGCAGCTTGGTGCTAGCGGGAGGTTCAGATACGCAGTATTTT	CASSLVLAGGSDTQYF
TRBJ1-5	NA	TRBV7-2	NA	TGTGCCAGCAGCTTCATGGACAGAGGCAATCAGCCCCAGCATTTT	CASSFMDRGNQPQHF
TRBJ2-7	TRBD2	TRBV5-1	few	TGCGCCAGCAGCTTGGGGACTAGCGTTGCCTACGAGCAGTACTTC	CASSLGTSVAYEQYF
TRBJ1-1	NA	TRBV19	NA	TGTGCCAGTAGTTTACGACAGACCCGGGTAGCGAACACTGAAGCTTTCTTT	CASSLRQTRVANTEAFF
TRBJ2-5	TRBD1	TRBV5-1	NA	TGCGCCAGCAGACAACAGGGGGCGACGGAGACCCAGTACTTC	CASRQQGATETQYF
TRBJ2-7	NA	TRBV5-4	few	TGTGCCAGCAGCTTGCGGGTAACAGGGATCGACGAGCAGTACTTC	CASSLRVTGIDEQYF
TRBJ2-1	TRBD2	TRBV5-1	NA	TGCGCCAGCAGCGCTCTAGCGGGAGGGAATGAGCAGTTCTTC	CASSALAGGNEQFF